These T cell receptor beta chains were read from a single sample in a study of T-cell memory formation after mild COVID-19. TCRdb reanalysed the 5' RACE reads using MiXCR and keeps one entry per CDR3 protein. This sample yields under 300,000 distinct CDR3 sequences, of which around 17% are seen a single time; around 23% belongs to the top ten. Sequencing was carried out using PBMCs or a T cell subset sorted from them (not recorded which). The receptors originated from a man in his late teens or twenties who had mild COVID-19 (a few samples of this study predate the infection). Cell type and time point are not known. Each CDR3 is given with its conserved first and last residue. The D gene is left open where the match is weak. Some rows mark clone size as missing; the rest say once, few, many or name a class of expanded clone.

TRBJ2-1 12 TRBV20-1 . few CRPSTAYNEQFF TGCAGGCCATCGACAGCTTACAATGAGCAGTTCTTC
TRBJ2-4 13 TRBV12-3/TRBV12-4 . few CASTGLAKNIQYF TGTGCCAGCACCGGTCTAGCCAAAAACATTCAGTACTTC
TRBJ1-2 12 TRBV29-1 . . CSAGTSGGGYTF TGCAGCGCAGGGACATCGGGGGGTGGCTACACCTTC
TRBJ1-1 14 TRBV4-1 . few CASSQPLGQGEAFF TGCGCCAGCAGCCAACCCCTAGGGCAGGGAGAAGCTTTCTTT
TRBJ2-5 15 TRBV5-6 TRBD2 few CASSRRLAGQETQYF TGTGCCAGCAGCCGGAGACTAGCCGGGCAAGAGACCCAGTACTTC
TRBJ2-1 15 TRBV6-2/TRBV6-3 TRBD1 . CASSMGQGYYNEQFF TGTGCCAGCAGCATGGGACAGGGGTATTACAATGAGCAGTTCTTC
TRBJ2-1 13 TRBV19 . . CASSILQGNEQFF TGTGCCAGTAGTATATTACAGGGTAATGAGCAGTTCTTC
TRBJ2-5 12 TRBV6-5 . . CASKSGVETQYF TGTGCCAGCAAGAGTGGGGTTGAGACCCAGTACTTC
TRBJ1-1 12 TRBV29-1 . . CSVHGQNTEAFF TGCAGCGTTCACGGACAGAACACTGAAGCTTTCTTT
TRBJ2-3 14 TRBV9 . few CASSVGLSPDTQYF TGTGCCAGCAGCGTAGGTCTATCCCCAGATACGCAGTATTTT
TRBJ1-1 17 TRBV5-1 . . CASSILMGRGGNTEAFF TGCGCCAGCAGCATTTTGATGGGGCGAGGTGGGAACACTGAAGCTTTCTTT
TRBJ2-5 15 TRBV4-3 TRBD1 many CASSQTGSSGETQYF TGCGCCAGCAGCCAGACAGGGTCCTCCGGGGAGACCCAGTACTTC
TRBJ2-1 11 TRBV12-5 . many CASGLVNEQFF TGTGCTAGTGGTTTGGTAAATGAGCAGTTCTTC
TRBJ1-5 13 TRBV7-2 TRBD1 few CASSGQGYQPQHF TGTGCCAGCAGCGGACAGGGATATCAGCCCCAGCATTTT
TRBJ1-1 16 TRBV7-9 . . CASSSTLSGANTEAFF TGTGCCAGCAGCTCTACGTTGTCAGGGGCCAACACTGAAGCTTTCTTT
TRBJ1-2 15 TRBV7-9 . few CASSYDLAPNYGYTF TGTGCCAGCAGCTACGACTTGGCCCCTAACTATGGCTACACCTTC
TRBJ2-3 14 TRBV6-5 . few CASSLGQHTDTQYF TGTGCCAGCAGCCTAGGACAGCACACAGATACGCAGTATTTT
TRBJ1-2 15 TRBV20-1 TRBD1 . CSARTQGAAFYGYTF TGCAGTGCTCGAACTCAGGGGGCTGCTTTCTATGGCTACACCTTC
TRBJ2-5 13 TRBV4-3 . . CASSQELQETQYF TGCGCCAGCAGCCAGGAACTTCAAGAGACCCAGTACTTC
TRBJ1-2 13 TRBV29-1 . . CSAKTDSNYGYTF TGCAGCGCGAAGACAGATTCTAACTATGGCTACACCTTC
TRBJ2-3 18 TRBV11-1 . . CASSPALTRQSSTDTQYF TGTGCCAGCAGCCCTGCCCTCACGAGGCAATCTAGCACAGATACGCAGTATTTT
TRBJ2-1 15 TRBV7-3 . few CASSLTYGTGNEQFF TGTGCCAGCAGCTTAACTTACGGGACGGGAAATGAGCAGTTCTTC
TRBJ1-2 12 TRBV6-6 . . CASDQQGYGYTF TGTGCCAGCGATCAGCAAGGCTATGGCTACACCTTC
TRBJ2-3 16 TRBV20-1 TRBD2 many CSAPQRGGRGSDTQYF TGCAGTGCTCCCCAACGGGGGGGAAGAGGTTCAGATACGCAGTATTTT
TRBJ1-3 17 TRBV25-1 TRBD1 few CASSPRGVYYSGNTIYF TGTGCCAGCAGCCCCAGGGGGGTCTACTACTCTGGAAACACCATATATTTT
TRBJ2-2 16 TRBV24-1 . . CATSRDIPINTGELFF TGTGCCACCAGCCGGGACATACCAATCAACACCGGGGAGCTGTTTTTT
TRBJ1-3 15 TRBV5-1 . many CASSAGLYSGNTIYF TGCGCCAGCAGCGCCGGACTGTACTCTGGAAACACCATATATTTT
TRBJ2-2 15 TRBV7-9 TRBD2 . CASTFGGANTGELFF TGTGCCAGCACCTTCGGGGGGGCCAACACCGGGGAGCTGTTTTTT
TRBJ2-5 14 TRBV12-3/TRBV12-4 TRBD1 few CASSGRQGRESQYF TGTGCCAGCAGTGGCCGACAGGGAAGAGAGTCCCAGTACTTC
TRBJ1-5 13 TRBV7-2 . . CASSSIGNQPQHF TGTGCCAGCAGCTCCATCGGCAATCAGCCCCAGCATTTT
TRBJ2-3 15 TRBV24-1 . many CATSDQTLAPDTQYF TGTGCCACCAGTGACCAAACATTAGCGCCAGATACGCAGTATTTT
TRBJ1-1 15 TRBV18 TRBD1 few CASSLAGTGVTEAFF TGTGCCAGCTCACTCGCCGGGACAGGGGTTACTGAAGCTTTCTTT
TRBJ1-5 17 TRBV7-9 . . CASSLAPGGLERQPQHF TGTGCCAGCAGCTTAGCCCCGGGGGGGTTGGAGCGACAGCCCCAGCATTTT
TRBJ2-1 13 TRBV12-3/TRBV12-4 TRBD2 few CASILAGGPEQFF TGTGCCAGCATTCTAGCGGGGGGGCCTGAGCAGTTCTTC
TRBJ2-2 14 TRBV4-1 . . CASSQPKNTGELFF TGCGCCAGCAGCCAACCGAAGAACACCGGGGAGCTGTTTTTT
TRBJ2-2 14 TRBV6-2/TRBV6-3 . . CASSYVARRGELFF TGTGCCAGCAGTTACGTGGCCCGCAGAGGGGAGCTGTTTTTT
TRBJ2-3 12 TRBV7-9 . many CASSYDVDTQYF TGTGCCAGCAGCTATGACGTGGATACGCAGTATTTT
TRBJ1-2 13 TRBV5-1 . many CASSRTVNYGYTF TGCGCCAGCAGCCGGACAGTAAACTATGGCTACACCTTC
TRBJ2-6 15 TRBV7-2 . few CASSDQVSGANVLTF TGTGCCAGCAGCGATCAGGTCTCTGGGGCCAACGTCCTGACTTTC
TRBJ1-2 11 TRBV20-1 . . CSANGAGGYTF TGCAGTGCTAATGGGGCGGGTGGCTACACCTTC
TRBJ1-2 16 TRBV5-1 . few CASSLNGQFGNYGYTF TGCGCCAGCAGCTTGAACGGGCAGTTCGGCAACTATGGCTACACCTTC
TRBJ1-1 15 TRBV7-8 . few CASSFLDRPFEEAFF TGTGCCAGCAGCTTTTTGGACAGACCTTTTGAGGAAGCTTTCTTT
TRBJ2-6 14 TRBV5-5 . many CASTLLSGANVLTF TGTGCCAGCACCTTGCTCTCGGGGGCCAACGTCCTGACTTTC
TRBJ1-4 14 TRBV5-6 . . CASSLVTVQEKLFF TGTGCCAGCAGCTTGGTCACAGTCCAGGAAAAACTGTTTTTT
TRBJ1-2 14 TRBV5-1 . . CASSLEARNYGYTF TGCGCCAGCAGCTTGGAAGCCAGAAACTATGGCTACACCTTC
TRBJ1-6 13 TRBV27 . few CASTQGNISPLHF TGTGCCAGCACCCAGGGGAATATCTCACCCCTCCACTTT
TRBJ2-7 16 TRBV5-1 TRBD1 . CATSPGQGIATYEQYF TGCGCCACCTCTCCGGGACAGGGGATTGCAACCTACGAGCAGTACTTC
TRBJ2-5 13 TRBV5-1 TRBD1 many CASSLGQGETQYF TGCGCCAGCAGCTTGGGACAGGGGGAGACCCAGTACTTC
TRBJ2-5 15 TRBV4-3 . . CASSRGQGHQETQYF TGCGCCAGCAGCCGGGGTCAGGGACACCAAGAGACCCAGTACTTC
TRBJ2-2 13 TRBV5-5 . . CASSFEGTGELFF TGTGCCAGCAGCTTCGAGGGCACCGGGGAGCTGTTTTTT
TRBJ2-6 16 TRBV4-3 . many CASSQDLSSGANVLTF TGCGCCAGCAGCCAAGATCTTAGCTCTGGGGCCAACGTCCTGACTTTC
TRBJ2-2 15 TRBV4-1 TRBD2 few CASSQGGATTGELFF TGCGCCAGCAGCCAGGGAGGGGCGACCACCGGGGAGCTGTTTTTT
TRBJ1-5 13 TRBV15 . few CATSRSPVQPQHF TGTGCCACCAGCAGGTCTCCCGTTCAGCCCCAGCATTTT
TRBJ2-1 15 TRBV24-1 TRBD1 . CATSDRDRPNNEQFF TGTGCCACCAGTGATCGGGACAGACCGAACAATGAGCAGTTCTTC
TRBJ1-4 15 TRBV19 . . CASSTPRGAAEKLFF TGTGCCAGTAGTACCCCTCGGGGGGCCGCTGAAAAACTGTTTTTT